The 4 T cell receptor beta chains listed next were all sequenced from one sample in a study of shared clonotypes between healthy human individuals. Clones were read by immunoSEQ multiplex PCR, and TCRdb kept only the in-frame ones, dropping some. The sample contains millions of clones, more than 80% of which appear only once. Sequencing was carried out using naive CD4+ T cells sorted from blood. The subset here: CD45RA+ positively selected. The receptors stem from a man younger than 35 in good health.

A word on this clone: This CDR3 is also generated by other DNA sequences in the sample. The rearrangement joins TRBV19 to TRBJ2-1; D is unclear. The germline V and J ends were trimmed by 4 bases and 4 bases, with 8 bases remaining between them. The CDR3 consists of 13 residues. CDR1 and CDR2 (germline): LNHDA, SQIVND (reference sequence). In nucleotides, the CDR3 is TGTGCCAGTAGTAGGGCTTCGTACAATGAGCAGTTCTTC. The encoded protein is CASSRASYNEQFF. Filled out from reference TRBV19 and TRBJ2-1, the complete variable domain reads DGGITQSPKYLFRKEGQNVTLSCEQNLNHDAMYWYRQDPGQGLRLIYYSQIVNDFQKGDIAEGYSVSREKKESFPLTVTSAQKNPTAFYLCASSRASYNEQFFGPGTRLTVL.

The rearrangement joins TRBV11-2 to TRBJ1-4; D gene uncertain. V was pared by 3 bases and J by 8 bases, with 10 bases between. Germline CDR1 is SGHAT and CDR2 is FQNNGV. This CDR3 is 13 amino acids long. The CDR3 region is CASSFWSSEKLFF. CDR3 in DNA: TGTGCCAGCAGCTTCTGGTCAAGCGAAAAACTGTTTTTT.

The J gene is TRBJ2-5, the V gene TRBV19; D perhaps matches TRBD2 (6 bases). The V and J ends lost 8 bases and 0 bases respectively, with 16 bases between them. This CDR3 is built from 15 residues. CDR1 and CDR2 (germline): LNHDA, SQIVND (reference sequence). This CDR3 reads CASHSGAGNQETQYF. The DNA of the CDR3 is TGTGCCAGTCACTCGGGCGCGGGGAACCAAGAGACCCAGTACTTC. The whole variable domain, filled in from reference TRBV19 and TRBJ2-5, reads DGGITQSPKYLFRKEGQNVTLSCEQNLNHDAMYWYRQDPGQGLRLIYYSQIVNDFQKGDIAEGYSVSREKKESFPLTVTSAQKNPTAFYLCASHSGAGNQETQYFGPGTRLLVL.

The count of this clone is one. In DNA form, the CDR3 reads TGTGCCTGGAGCCCACAGGGGTTGACTAATGAAAAACTGTTTTTT. Residues: CAWSPQGLTNEKLFF. The rearrangement links TRBV30 to TRBJ1-4; 7 bases align to TRBD1. J gave up 2 bases and V 3 bases, and 6 bases lay outside the gene matches. The CDR3 length is 15 residues. Germline-derived CDR1 and CDR2 are GTSNPN and SVGIG (reference sequence).